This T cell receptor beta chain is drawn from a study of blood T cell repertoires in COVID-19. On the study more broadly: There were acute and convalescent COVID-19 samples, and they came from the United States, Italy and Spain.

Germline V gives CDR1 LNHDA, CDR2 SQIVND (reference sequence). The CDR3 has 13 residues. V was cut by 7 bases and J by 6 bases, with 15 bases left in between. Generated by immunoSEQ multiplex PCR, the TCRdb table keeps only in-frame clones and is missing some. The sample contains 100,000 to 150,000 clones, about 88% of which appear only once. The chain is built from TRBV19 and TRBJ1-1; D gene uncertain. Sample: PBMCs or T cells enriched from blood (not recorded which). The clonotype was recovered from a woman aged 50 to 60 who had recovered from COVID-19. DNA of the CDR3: TGTGCCAGTAAGCTAGTCTCCGGAGCTGAAGCTTTCTTT. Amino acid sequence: CASKLVSGAEAFF.